This T cell receptor beta chain originates from a study of patients and donors after allogeneic stem cell transplantation. TCRdb fed the RT-PCR reads into MiXCR, producing one record per CDR3 protein. This table holds 200,000 to 250,000 distinct CDR3 sequences, 13% to 15% found once. V was clipped by 1 base and J by 0 bases; unmatched bases: 8. Germline V CDR1 and CDR2: SGHAT, FQDESV (reference sequence). The CDR3 length is 18 residues. The sequence was obtained from a human donor who was either an allogeneic HSCT recipient or a stem cell or donor lymphocyte infusion donor (not recorded which). It is not recorded whose cells these are; they may come from a transplant donor. The chain couples TRBV11-1 to TRBJ2-1; 8 positions agree with TRBD2. The sample consisted of blood, either unsorted or a sorted T cell fraction (not recorded which). The CDR3 nucleotides are TGTGCCAGCAGCTTAGGGAGAGATAGCGGGGCCTCCTACAATGAGCAGTTCTTC. This encodes CASSLGRDSGASYNEQFF. Supplemented by reference TRBV11-1 and TRBJ2-1, the full variable domain reads EAEVAQSPRYKITEKSQAVAFWCDPISGHATLYWYRQILGQGPELLVQFQDESVVDDSQLPKDRFSAERLKGVDSTLKIQPAELGDSAMYLCASSLGRDSGASYNEQFFGPGTRLTVL.